Listed below are T cell receptor beta chains from one sample, sequenced in a study of blood T cells in healthy people across ages. One entry per CDR3 protein results from TCRdb running MiXCR on the 5' RACE reads. The sample has approximately 350,000 distinct CDR3 sequences; 52% are singletons. The sequenced sample consisted of blood. Every receptor here comes from a man aged 55 to 70 in good health. The CDR3 runs from the conserved cysteine through the conserved F or W. D genes are given only for firm matches. Only some rows state a clone size, as once, few, many or a class for expanded clones.

j_call clone_size d_call v_call cdr3_nt cdr3_aa
TRBJ2-1 many NA TRBV10-3 TGTGCCATCAGTGACGGGGACTTGCTCTACAATGAGCAGTTCTTC CAISDGDLLYNEQFF
TRBJ2-5 NA TRBD2 TRBV6-2/TRBV6-3 TGTGCCAGCAGTCCTGGGACTAGCGGGGGGGCCGGTGAGACCCAGTACTTC CASSPGTSGGAGETQYF
TRBJ2-1 few NA TRBV29-1 TGCAGCGTTGCCACGGGACACTCCTACAATGAGCAGTTCTTC CSVATGHSYNEQFF
TRBJ2-5 many NA TRBV20-1 TGCAGTGCTCCTGGCAGTAGGGAGACCCAGTACTTC CSAPGSRETQYF
TRBJ2-3 NA TRBD2 TRBV20-1 TGCAGTGCTCCTAGCGGGGCAGATACGCAGTATTTT CSAPSGADTQYF
TRBJ2-1 NA TRBD2 TRBV28 TGTGCCCTGGGAGGGGTCAATGAGCAGTTCTTC CALGGVNEQFF
TRBJ2-7 many TRBD2 TRBV20-1 TGCAGTGCTAGAGATGGGGACGGGGGGGCCTCCTACGAGCAGTACTTC CSARDGDGGASYEQYF
TRBJ2-1 NA NA TRBV28 TGTGCCAGCAGTTTGATAGGGCAGGGGTGGAATGAGCAGTTCTTC CASSLIGQGWNEQFF
TRBJ1-1 once NA TRBV10-2 TGCGCCAGCAGTGAGTCGCTCAGTCACACTGAAGCTTTCTTT CASSESLSHTEAFF
TRBJ2-3 NA NA TRBV20-1 TGCAGTGCAGTCGAAGACGCCCACACAGATACGCGGTATTTT CSAVEDAHTDTRYF